Below are 30 T cell receptor beta chains sequenced from a single sample in a study of identical twins (TCRdb year 2016). Library creation used 5' RACE. The data were produced on an Illumina HiSeq 2000. The public reads were quality trimmed at Q25 with fastp and then assembled into clones with MiXCR by TCRdb, keeping productive beta chains. Rows merge per CDR3 protein into single entries with the most common DNA and genes. Within this sample are 250,000 to 300,000 distinct CDR3 sequences, with 8.5% to 9.5% of them counted one time only. The ten largest clones add up to approximately 7% of the sample. This sample was shared with a second study, whose subject was yellow fever vaccine responses in identical twins.

Sequencing was performed on CD8+ T cells sorted from blood. The receptors were gathered from a young woman in good health.

This clonotype was counted only a few times. The gene calls are TRBV5-1 and TRBJ1-4, with 9 bases fitting TRBD1. V was pared by 3 bases and J by 5 bases, with 14 bases of the junction left unmatched. The CDR3 runs 18 residues. Looked up from germline, CDR1 is SGHRS and CDR2 is YFSETQ. The CDR3 loop reads CASSYAPGQGPPNEKLFF. The CDR3 region has the DNA TGCGCCAGCAGCTACGCCCCGGGACAGGGTCCGCCGAATGAAAAACTGTTTTTT.

This clonotype was seen more than once but under ten times. This rearrangement joins TRBV2 to TRBJ2-1; 7 bases line up with TRBD2. The germline CDR1 and CDR2 sequences are SNHLY and FYNNEI. The ends lost 10 bases at V and 8 bases at J; junction bases unmatched: 14. The CDR3 length is 14 residues. The CDR3 DNA reads TGTGCCACCGAAGCGGGGCATACGTCCGATGAGCAGTTCTTC. It specifies CATEAGHTSDEQFF.

The chain carries TRBV20-1 and TRBJ2-7; TRBD2 agrees at 11 bases. The J segment lost 3 bases and the V segment lost 0 bases, leaving 10 bases of the junction unmatched. The CDR3 covers 17 residues. Germline values: CDR1 DFQATT, CDR2 SNEGSKA (reference sequence). The CDR3 DNA is TGCAGTGCTAGAGAGATGGGGGGACTAGCGGCCAACTACGAGCAGTACTTC. Protein product: CSAREMGGLAANYEQYF.

This chain connects TRBV6-1 to TRBJ2-6; D unclear. The germline V gene encodes CDR1 MNHNS and CDR2 SASEGT. CDR3 length equals 15 residues. Trimming took 6 bases from V and 0 from J, leaving 9 bases between them. DNA of the CDR3: TGTGCCAGCAGCACCACTGACTCTGGGGCCAACGTCCTGACTTTC. This sequence encodes CASSTTDSGANVLTF.

Ten or more counts support this clonotype. This chain uses TRBV4-3 with TRBJ2-1; D is tentatively TRBD1 or TRBD2 (5 bases each). V was pared by 0 bases and J by 6 bases, with 9 bases between. The CDR3 totals 14 residues. CDR1 LGHNA and CDR2 YSLEER come from the germline V gene. The CDR3 nucleotides read TGCGCCAGCAGCCAAGATAATGGGGGCAATGAGCAGTTCTTC. This sequence encodes CASSQDNGGNEQFF.

This clonotype came up a few times. The V call is TRBV29-1, the J call TRBJ2-7; TRBD1 agrees at 8 bases. This CDR3 has 16 residues. Per germline, CDR1 SQVTM and CDR2 ANQGSEA. V shed 2 bases and J 4 bases; nucleotides not matched to a gene: 13. The CDR3 coding sequence is TGCAGCGTTGAATTAGGAGGACAGGGAAAGGGGTACGAGCAGTACTTC. Encoded protein: CSVELGGQGKGYEQYF.

This clonotype was found a few times. The genes are TRBV29-1 and TRBJ2-3; 10 nucleotides line up with TRBD2. The CDR3 length is 16 residues. The trim removed 2 bases at V and 4 bases at J, leaving 9 bases unmatched. Germline V lookup: CDR1 SQVTM, CDR2 ANQGSEA. CDR3 sequence reads: CSVEIAASGSSDTQYF. The CDR3 DNA follows: TGCAGCGTTGAAATTGCGGCTAGCGGGAGTTCAGATACGCAGTATTTT.

This clonotype occurred many times. The V and J genes are TRBV4-3 and TRBJ2-1; 8 bases are shared with TRBD1. The CDR3 is 16 residues long. V shed 4 bases and J 10 bases; nucleotides not matched to a gene: 15. Germline loops: CDR1 LGHNA, CDR2 YSLEER. The CDR3 region has the DNA TGCGCCAGCAGCCCCACTCCGGGAAGGACAGGGTCCGAGCAGTTCTTC. Translated, it gives CASSPTPGRTGSEQFF.

This sequence joins TRBV7-6 and TRBJ2-1; 8 bases match TRBD2. The CDR3 totals 16 residues. Germline CDR1 SGHVS, CDR2 FNYEAQ. With 1 base clipped from V and 3 bases from J, the junction kept 5 bases outside the gene matches. The CDR3 protein is CASSLDRAGGYNEQFF. In DNA, the CDR3 is TGTGCCAGCAGCTTAGATCGCGCGGGAGGCTACAATGAGCAGTTCTTC. The full variable domain, completed using reference TRBV7-6 and TRBJ2-1, is GAGVSQSPRYKVTKRGQDVALRCDPISGHVSLYWYRQALGQGPEFLTYFNYEAQQDKSGLPNDRFSAERPEGSISTLTIQRTEQRDSAMYRCASSLDRAGGYNEQFFGPGTRLTVL.

This clonotype was counted ten times or more. The CDR3 region is CSAPGGWNEQFF. DNA for the CDR3: TGCAGTGCTCCGGGAGGTTGGAATGAGCAGTTCTTC. The V gene is TRBV20-1, the J gene TRBJ2-1; 7 nucleotides align to TRBD2. The V gene end was trimmed by 5 bases and the J gene end by 7 bases; junction bases not matched to a gene: 5. Per the germline V gene, CDR1 is DFQATT and CDR2 is SNEGSKA (reference sequence). The CDR3 consists of 12 residues.

This clonotype was detected a few times. V usage is TRBV10-3 and J usage is TRBJ2-2; D is perhaps TRBD2 (7 bases). Trimming cost V 11 bases and J 4 bases, with 11 bases left between them. The CDR3 has 12 amino acids. The germline V gene encodes CDR1 ENHRY and CDR2 SYGVKD. The CDR3, as DNA: TGTGCCTACCGGGGGGCCACCGGGGAGCTGTTTTTT. The encoded protein is CAYRGATGELFF.

This clonotype was counted at least ten times. The chain combines TRBV7-2 with TRBJ2-2, with 12 nucleotides matching TRBD2. This CDR3 contains 16 residues. V was clipped by 4 bases and J by 6 bases; unmatched bases: 6. Germline-derived CDR1 and CDR2 are SGHTA and FQGNSA. The DNA for the CDR3 is TGTGCCAGCAGCTACCTAGCGGGAGGGCCGTCCGGGGAGCTGTTTTTT. Its protein product is CASSYLAGGPSGELFF.

This clonotype was picked up many times. V usage is TRBV29-1 and J usage is TRBJ1-1; 8 nucleotides align to TRBD1. The CDR3 spans 14 residues. Trimming removed 3 bases from V and 2 bases from J; junction bases left unmatched: 5. Germline CDR1 and CDR2: SQVTM and ANQGSEA. DNA for the CDR3: TGCAGCGTTGACGGTCAGGGGGCTAACACTGAAGCTTTCTTT. Protein sequence: CSVDGQGANTEAFF.

The gene calls are TRBV11-2 and TRBJ2-1; D gene unclear. The V and J ends lost 5 bases and 9 bases respectively, with 17 bases between them. The CDR3 runs 14 residues. The germline V gene has CDR1 SGHAT and CDR2 FQNNGV. In DNA form, the CDR3 reads TGTGCCAGCAGCCCAGCCCCTGGGATCGCTGAGCAGTTCTTC. This encodes CASSPAPGIAEQFF.

This clonotype was detected ten times or more. The rearrangement joins TRBV29-1 to TRBJ1-2; D is ambiguous. The V gene lost 4 bases and the J gene lost 0 bases, with 15 bases spanning the gap. The length of the CDR3 is 15 residues. Germline CDR1 SQVTM, CDR2 ANQGSEA. The CDR3 DNA follows: TGCAGCGTTGGTGCGGGCGGCCAGTCTAACTATGGCTACACCTTC. Protein: CSVGAGGQSNYGYTF.

The V gene is TRBV29-1, the J gene TRBJ2-7; D is ambiguous. Germline V CDR1 and CDR2: SQVTM, ANQGSEA. The CDR3 is made up of 12 amino acids. V was clipped by 4 bases and J by 1 base, with 8 bases between them. CDR3 loop: CSVVMDSYEQYF. CDR3 DNA sequence: TGCAGCGTTGTAATGGATTCCTACGAGCAGTACTTC.

The V gene is TRBV7-2, the J gene TRBJ2-5; 11 bases are shared with TRBD2. With 2 bases clipped from V and 2 bases from J, the junction kept 4 bases outside the gene matches. CDR1 SGHTA and CDR2 FQGNSA come from the germline V gene. The CDR3 has 16 residues. The CDR3 DNA reads as TGTGCCAGCAGCTTAAGACTAGCGGGGCTTCAAGAGACCCAGTACTTC. Its translation: CASSLRLAGLQETQYF.

This clonotype was observed a few times. The chain couples TRBV30 to TRBJ2-1; possibly TRBD2 for D (5 bases). Germline-derived CDR1 and CDR2 are GTSNPN and SVGIG (reference sequence). The CDR3 loop spans 13 amino acids. Here the CDR3 DNA reads TGTGCAACTTGGGCTATGAGCGGCAATGAGCAGTTCTTC. It codes for CATWAMSGNEQFF.

In this sample, this clonotype turned up many times. The chain recombines TRBV19 with TRBJ2-1, with a weak D call TRBD1 (5 bases). Trimming left V 9 bases short and J 6 bases short, with 9 bases between. The CDR3 loop spans 11 amino acids. Germline assignment: CDR1 LNHDA and CDR2 SQIVND (reference sequence). The chain's CDR3 is CASNQGNEQFF. DNA for the CDR3: TGTGCCAGCAATCAGGGCAATGAGCAGTTCTTC.

This clonotype was counted many times. This chain uses TRBV3-1 with TRBJ1-1; tentative D call: TRBD1 (6 bases). The CDR3 is 16 residues long. Germline CDR1 is LGHDT and CDR2 is YNNKEL (reference sequence). Trimming removed 1 base at V and 0 bases at J, with 12 bases between. CDR3: CASSQVFQGLNTEAFF. DNA of the CDR3: TGTGCCAGCAGCCAAGTGTTTCAGGGGTTGAACACTGAAGCTTTCTTT.

This clonotype has a count of ten or more. The V gene is TRBV5-1, the J gene TRBJ1-4, with 8 nucleotides matching TRBD1. V lost 6 bases to trimming and J lost 5 bases; unmatched junction nucleotides: 9. In germline, CDR1 is SGHRS, CDR2 YFSETQ. The CDR3 is 15 amino acids. CDR3 sequence (DNA): TGCGCCAGCACCAACGGACAGGGTACCAATGAAAAACTGTTTTTT. This translates into CASTNGQGTNEKLFF.

This clonotype was counted many times. The chain joins TRBV27 to TRBJ2-7; a possible D gene is TRBD1 (6 bases). V lost 6 bases, J lost 2 bases, and 14 bases lay in between. The CDR3 contains 14 residues. Germline lookup yields CDR1 MNHEY and CDR2 SMNVEV (reference sequence). In DNA form, the CDR3 reads TGTGCCAGCAGCTCCGGGGACAACCCCTACGAGCAGTACTTC. Residues: CASSSGDNPYEQYF.

This clonotype appeared a few times. The V gene is TRBV5-1, the J gene TRBJ2-3, with no clear D. The germline V gene encodes CDR1 SGHRS and CDR2 YFSETQ. The V end lost 0 bases, the J end lost 6 bases, and 8 bases lay between the germline ends. The CDR3 has 13 amino acids. The CDR3 region is CASSLGGWDTQYF. As DNA, the CDR3 is TGCGCCAGCAGCTTGGGTGGATGGGATACGCAGTATTTT. Supplemented by reference TRBV5-1 and TRBJ2-3, the full variable domain reads KAGVTQTPRYLIKTRGQQVTLSCSPISGHRSVSWYQQTPGQGLQFLFEYFSETQRNKGNFPGRFSGRQFSNSRSEMNVSTLELGDSALYLCASSLGGWDTQYFGPGTRLTVL.

The chain employs TRBV6-2 or TRBV6-3 and TRBJ2-3, with 7 bases that match TRBD2. Germline loops: CDR1 MNHEY, CDR2 SVGEGT. The CDR3 loop spans 20 amino acids. V shed 0 bases, J shed 6 bases, and the junction held 21 bases outside the gene matches. The CDR3 loop is CASSYSTTPKLGGTWDTQYF. Here the CDR3 DNA reads TGTGCCAGCAGTTACTCCACTACTCCAAAATTGGGAGGGACCTGGGATACGCAGTATTTT.

This clonotype was recorded many times. For the CDR3, the DNA is TGTGCCAGCAGCTTGGAGGGACTAGCGGGAGTGTGGCCCTACAATGAGCAGTTCTTC. Translation: CASSLEGLAGVWPYNEQFF. V usage is TRBV5-4 and J usage is TRBJ2-1; the match to TRBD2 covers 14 bases. The CDR3 is 19 residues long. V was clipped by 0 bases and J by 2 bases; unmatched bases: 7. CDR1 is SGHNT, CDR2 YYREEE, per germline (reference sequence). The entire variable domain, with the rest obtained from reference TRBV5-4 and TRBJ2-1, is as follows: ETGVTQSPTHLIKTRGQQVTLRCSSQSGHNTVSWYQQALGQGPQFIFQYYREEENGRGNFPPRFSGLQFPNYSSELNVNALELDDSALYLCASSLEGLAGVWPYNEQFFGPGTRLTVL.

This clonotype was counted ten times or more. The rearrangement uses TRBV5-1 and TRBJ2-7; the D gene is possibly TRBD2 (5 bases). V dropped 0 bases and J dropped 2 bases, with 12 bases sitting between them. CDR1 SGHRS and CDR2 YFSETQ come from the germline V gene. The CDR3 totals 15 residues. The CDR3, as DNA: TGCGCCAGCAGCTTGGATTACGGGAATACCTACGAGCAGTACTTC. This sequence encodes CASSLDYGNTYEQYF.

This chain joins TRBV7-9 and TRBJ2-6; no reliable D call. The CDR3 covers 15 residues. The germline V gene has CDR1 SEHNR and CDR2 FQNEAQ (reference sequence). V lost 5 bases and J 4 bases, leaving 12 bases between the germline ends. Here the CDR3 reads CASSPGSAGANVLTF. Written as DNA, the CDR3 is TGTGCCAGCAGCCCCGGTTCGGCCGGGGCCAACGTCCTGACTTTC.

The chain's CDR3 is CASSSPYGHTDTQYF. The CDR3 DNA reads TGTGCCAGCAGCTCCCCCTATGGGCACACAGATACGCAGTATTTT. J is TRBJ2-3 and V is TRBV28; no clear D. The CDR3 is made up of 15 amino acids. V shed 6 bases and J shed 2 bases, with 15 bases lying between them. The germline CDR1 and CDR2 sequences are MDHEN and SYDVKM.

J is TRBJ2-2 and V is TRBV5-6; tentative D call: TRBD1 (5 bases). Germline CDR1 is SGHDT and CDR2 is YYEEEE. There are 15 residues in the CDR3. The V and J ends lost 4 bases and 1 base respectively, with 11 bases between them. The CDR3 reads CASSQRQGNTGELFF. DNA for the CDR3: TGTGCCAGCAGCCAAAGGCAGGGGAACACCGGGGAGCTGTTTTTT. Full variable domain (outside the CDR3, taken from reference TRBV5-6 and TRBJ2-2): DAGVTQSPTHLIKTRGQQVTLRCSPKSGHDTVSWYQQALGQGPQFIFQYYEEEERQRGNFPDRFSGHQFPNYSSELNVNALLLGDSALYLCASSQRQGNTGELFFGEGSRLTVL.

This chain joins TRBV27 and TRBJ2-7; 11 bases are shared with TRBD2. There are 15 residues in the CDR3. CDR1 and CDR2 from the germline V gene are MNHEY and SMNVEV (reference sequence). The J segment lost 2 bases and the V segment lost 5 bases, leaving 5 bases of the junction unmatched. The CDR3 DNA reads TGTGCCAGCAGTCCGGGACTAGCGGTGACCTACGAGCAGTACTTC. Amino acid sequence: CASSPGLAVTYEQYF.